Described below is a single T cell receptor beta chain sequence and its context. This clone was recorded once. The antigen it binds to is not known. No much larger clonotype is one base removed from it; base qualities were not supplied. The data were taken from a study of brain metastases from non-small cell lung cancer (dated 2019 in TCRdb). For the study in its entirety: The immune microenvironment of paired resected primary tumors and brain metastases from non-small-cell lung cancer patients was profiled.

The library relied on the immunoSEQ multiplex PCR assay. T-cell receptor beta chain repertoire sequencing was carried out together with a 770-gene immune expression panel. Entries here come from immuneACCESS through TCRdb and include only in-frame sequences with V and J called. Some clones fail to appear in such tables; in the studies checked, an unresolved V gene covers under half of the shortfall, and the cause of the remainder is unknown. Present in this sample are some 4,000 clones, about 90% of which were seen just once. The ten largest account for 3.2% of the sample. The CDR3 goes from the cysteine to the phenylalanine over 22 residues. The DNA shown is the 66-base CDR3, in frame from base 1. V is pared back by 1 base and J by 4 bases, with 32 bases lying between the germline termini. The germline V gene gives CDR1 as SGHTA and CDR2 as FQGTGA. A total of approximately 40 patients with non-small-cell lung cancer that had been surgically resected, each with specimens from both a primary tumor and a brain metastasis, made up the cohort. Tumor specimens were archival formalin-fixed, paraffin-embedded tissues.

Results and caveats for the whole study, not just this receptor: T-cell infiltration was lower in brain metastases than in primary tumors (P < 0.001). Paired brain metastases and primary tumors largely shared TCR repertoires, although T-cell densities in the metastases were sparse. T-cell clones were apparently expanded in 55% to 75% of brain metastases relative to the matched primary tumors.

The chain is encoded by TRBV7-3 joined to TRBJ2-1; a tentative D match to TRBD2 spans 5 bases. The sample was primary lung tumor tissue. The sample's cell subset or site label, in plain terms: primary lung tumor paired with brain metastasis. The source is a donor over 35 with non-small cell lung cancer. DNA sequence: TGTGCCAGCAGCTTAAACGCTCGGGGTAAGAGGACGAAGCCGGCAGTATACAATGAGCAGTTCTTC. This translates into CASSLNARGKRTKPAVYNEQFF.